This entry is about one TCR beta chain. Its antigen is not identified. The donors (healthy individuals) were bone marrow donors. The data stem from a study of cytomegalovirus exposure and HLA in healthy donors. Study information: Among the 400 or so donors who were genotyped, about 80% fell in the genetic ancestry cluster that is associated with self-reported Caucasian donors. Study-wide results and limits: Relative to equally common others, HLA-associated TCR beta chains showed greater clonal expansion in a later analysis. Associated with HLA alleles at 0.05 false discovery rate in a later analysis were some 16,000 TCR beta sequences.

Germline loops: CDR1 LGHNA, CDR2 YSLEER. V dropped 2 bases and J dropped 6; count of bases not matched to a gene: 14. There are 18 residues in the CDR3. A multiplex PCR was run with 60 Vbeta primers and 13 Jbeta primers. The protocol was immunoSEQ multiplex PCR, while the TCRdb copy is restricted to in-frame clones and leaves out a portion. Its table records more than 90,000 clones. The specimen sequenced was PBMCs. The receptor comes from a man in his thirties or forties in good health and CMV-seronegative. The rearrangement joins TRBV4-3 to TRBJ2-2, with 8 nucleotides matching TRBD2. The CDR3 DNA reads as TGCGCCAGCAGCCAATGGAGCGGGGGAAATACACGGGCCGGGGAGCTGTTTTTT. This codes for CASSQWSGGNTRAGELFF.